This TCR beta chain was obtained from a study of shared clonotypes between healthy human individuals. Study-level background: Donors were a couple of women and a few men aged 18 to 49. CD4 naive cells filled three plates per donor, CD4 memory three, CD8 naive two and CD8 memory one.

With regard to this clone: What it binds is unknown.

Whole-study findings and limits: Relative to their counterparts shared across all four donors, non-shared clonotypes exhibited diminished generation probabilities.

This CDR3 region has 15 residues. Trimming took 3 bases from V and 0 from J; bases not matched to a gene: 2. From germline, CDR1 is KGHSH and CDR2 LQKENI. Original data processing: There were no quality scores in the junction-only immunoSEQ sequences, so filtering differed. TCRdb keeps only in-frame clones here, not all; method: immunoSEQ multiplex PCR. That table is the source of V, J and clone size, and D and trimming were worked out from the DNA. This table has approximately 2,300,000 clones, around 90% appearing once. The chain is built from TRBV18 and TRBJ2-3; TRBD1 matches 8 bases. The source material was naive CD4+ T cells from PBMCs. The subset: CD45RA+ positively selected. This clonotype was sampled from a man aged 18 to 30 in good health. Some clones in this sample may be carry-over from other donors' samples. The CDR3 region is CASSPRTGSTDTQYF. DNA for the CDR3: TGTGCCAGCTCACCGCGGACAGGGAGCACAGATACGCAGTATTTT.